These 25 T cell receptor beta chains were all obtained from the same sample, sequenced in a study of CD8 T cells in Susac syndrome. Random-hexamer reverse transcription was applied to roughly 0.5 to 1 ug RNA. TCRdb called the immunoSEQ multiplex PCR reads again in MiXCR, with one record for every CDR3 protein. The sample comprises a few hundred thousand distinct CDR3 sequences, over 75% of which are singletons, and 0.21% rests with the top ten. The sample comprised CD8+ T cells from PBMCs. The receptors were sampled from a human donor with multiple sclerosis.

Only one count was recorded for this clonotype. V and J are TRBV4-3 and TRBJ2-2; 10 positions match TRBD2. Looked up from germline, CDR1 is LGHNA and CDR2 is YSLEER. Unmatched junction bases numbered 3, after V lost 5 bases and J lost 6 bases. The CDR3 is 14 amino acids. The CDR3 DNA sequence: TGCGCCAGCAGCAGCGGGAGGGCCCCCGGGGAGCTGTTTTTT. This gives the protein CASSSGRAPGELFF.

The chain links TRBV6-5 to TRBJ2-1; D might be TRBD1 (6 bases). Deletions cut 1 base from V and 8 bases from J, with 12 bases between. Germline V gene data show CDR1 as MNHEY and CDR2 as SVGAGI. The CDR3 contains 14 residues. The CDR3 reads CASSYFRGSDEQFF. In nucleotides, the CDR3 is TGTGCCAGCAGTTACTTCAGGGGATCGGATGAGCAGTTCTTC.

The chain is built from TRBV6-5 and TRBJ2-7, with a tentative D call TRBD2 (7 bases). The CDR3 has 15 amino acids. Trimming took 0 bases from V and 5 from J, leaving 14 bases between them. Germline CDR1 MNHEY, CDR2 SVGAGI. CDR3 DNA: TGTGCCAGCAGTTACTCAGTCAGAGGGGGGGACGAGCAGTACTTC. It yields the protein CASSYSVRGGDEQYF.

The V call is TRBV14, the J call TRBJ2-1; 11 bases agree with TRBD2. V lost 6 bases to trimming and J lost 7 bases; unmatched junction nucleotides: 11. Germline V CDR1 and CDR2: SGHDN, FVKESK. CDR3 length equals 16 residues. CDR3 DNA sequence: TGTGCCAGCAGTCACATCCTAGCGGGAGGTTTGAATGAGCAGTTCTTC. Protein product: CASSHILAGGLNEQFF.

This chain joins TRBV5-1 and TRBJ1-1, with no clear D. The CDR3 contains 14 residues. The V gene lost 0 bases and the J gene lost 5 bases, with 11 bases spanning the gap. Looked up from germline, CDR1 is SGHRS and CDR2 is YFSETQ. The CDR3 DNA reads as TGCGCCAGCAGCTTGGAGTGGGTTCGGACTGAAGCTTTCTTT. The encoded protein is CASSLEWVRTEAFF.

V and J are TRBV4-3 and TRBJ2-7; 8 bases map to TRBD2. The germline CDR1 and CDR2 sequences are LGHNA and YSLEER. This CDR3 spans 17 amino acids. The V segment lost 0 bases and the J segment 3 bases; nucleotides outside the gene matches: 10. The CDR3 region is CASSQEGLASGLYEQYF. CDR3 DNA: TGCGCCAGCAGCCAAGAAGGTTTGGCTAGCGGGCTCTACGAGCAGTACTTC.

The CDR3 DNA is TGTGCCAGCAGACTATACGGATCCACCCCTCCAACTAATGAAAAACTGTTTTTT. Translating gives CASRLYGSTPPTNEKLFF. This sequence joins TRBV11-3 and TRBJ1-4; D is unresolved. CDR3 length: 18 amino acids. Trimming left V 6 bases short and J 0 bases short, with 20 bases between. Germline values: CDR1 SGHNT, CDR2 YENEEA. Supplemented by reference TRBV11-3 and TRBJ1-4, the full variable domain reads EAGVVQSPRYKIIEKKQPVAFWCNPISGHNTLYWYLQNLGQGPELLIRYENEEAVDDSQLPKDRFSAERLKGVDSTLKIQPAELGDSAVYLCASRLYGSTPPTNEKLFFGSGTQLSVL.

This chain uses TRBV6-2 or TRBV6-3 with TRBJ2-7; D gene unclear. This CDR3 comprises 14 residues. Germline V gives CDR1 MNHEY, CDR2 SVGEGT. V was trimmed by 1 base and J by 1 base, leaving 8 bases between them. In DNA form, the CDR3 reads TGTGCCAGCAGTTACTGGTTAGGTTCCTACGAGCAGTACTTC. Protein product: CASSYWLGSYEQYF.

V and J are TRBV6-1 and TRBJ1-3; D gene ambiguous. CDR3 length equals 17 residues. CDR1 and CDR2 (germline): MNHNS, SASEGT. V lost 6 bases and J lost 4, with 22 bases in between. CDR3 protein: CASSSTEGVFFGNTIYF. The CDR3 DNA follows: TGTGCCAGCAGCTCCACGGAGGGAGTTTTCTTCGGAAACACCATATATTTT.

The chain employs TRBV14 and TRBJ2-5; 11 positions agree with TRBD2. The CDR3 totals 18 residues. V lost 6 bases and J lost 0; bases outside the gene matches: 12. Germline V gene lookup returns CDR1 SGHDN and CDR2 FVKESK. The CDR3 nucleotides read TGTGCCAGCAGTCCCGGGACTAGCGGAGTCAAGTACCAAGAGACCCAGTACTTC. Its protein product is CASSPGTSGVKYQETQYF. The full variable domain, completed using reference TRBV14 and TRBJ2-5, is EAGVTQFPSHSVIEKGQTVTLRCDPISGHDNLYWYRRVMGKEIKFLLHFVKESKQDESGMPNNRFLAERTGGTYSTLKVQPAELEDSGVYFCASSPGTSGVKYQETQYFGPGTRLLVL.

The chain is built from TRBV28 and TRBJ2-7; 7 bases line up with TRBD2. CDR3 size: 14 residues. The J segment lost 4 bases and the V segment lost 6 bases, leaving 9 bases of the junction unmatched. CDR1 is MDHEN and CDR2 is SYDVKM in the germline V gene. The CDR3 DNA follows: TGTGCCAGCAGAGGACTAGTGGATTTTTACGAGCAGTACTTC. Protein sequence: CASRGLVDFYEQYF.

The gene calls are TRBV29-1 and TRBJ2-1, with 9 bases identical to TRBD2. Germline loops: CDR1 SQVTM, CDR2 ANQGSEA. This CDR3 is built from 16 residues. V trimming: 7 bases; J trimming: 3 bases; junction bases outside the gene matches: 13. The DNA of the CDR3 is TGCAGCGCCCGAGGTTGGACTAGCGAATTCTACAATGAGCAGTTCTTC. It translates to CSARGWTSEFYNEQFF.

The chain has TRBV7-9 and TRBJ2-7, with TRBD2 identical over 10 bases. Trimming removed 3 bases from V and 4 bases from J; junction bases left unmatched: 9. Germline assignment: CDR1 SEHNR and CDR2 FQNEAQ (reference sequence). There are 16 residues in the CDR3. CDR3 loop: CASSLSLAGVKYEQYF. CDR3 sequence (DNA): TGTGCCAGCAGCTTGTCCCTAGCGGGAGTAAAGTACGAGCAGTACTTC.

This clonotype was seen just once. The chain links TRBV10-3 to TRBJ1-2; D remains unclear. V was trimmed by 4 bases and J by 2 bases, leaving 11 bases between them. Germline V gene lookup returns CDR1 ENHRY and CDR2 SYGVKD. The CDR3 sequence is 14 residues long. The CDR3 nucleotides read TGTGCCATCAGTGGAACCGGACGGAACTATGGCTACACCTTC. Translation: CAISGTGRNYGYTF.

V gene TRBV10-2 combines with J gene TRBJ2-2; 7 nucleotides line up with TRBD2. J gave up 9 bases and V 2 bases, and 0 bases lay outside the gene matches. Germline loops: CDR1 WSHSY, CDR2 SAAADI. The CDR3 length is 12 residues. CDR3 DNA sequence: TGCGCCAGCAGTGAGGGGACTAGGGAGCTGTTTTTT. Translation: CASSEGTRELFF.

V usage is TRBV11-2 and J usage is TRBJ1-1; TRBD1 is a possible D gene (6 bases). The CDR3 is 15 amino acids. Looked up from germline, CDR1 is SGHAT and CDR2 is FQNNGV. V was cut by 3 bases and J by 4 bases, with 15 bases left in between. The CDR3 DNA reads TGTGCCAGCAGCTTCTTACAGGGAAGGGGCACTGAAGCTTTCTTT. It codes for CASSFLQGRGTEAFF.

The chain employs TRBV7-9 and TRBJ2-3, with 7 bases fitting TRBD1. Germline CDR1 reads SEHNR; CDR2 reads FQNEAQ (reference sequence). V shed 5 bases and J 0 bases; nucleotides not matched to a gene: 5. The CDR3 has 15 residues. The CDR3 region has the DNA TGTGCCAGCAGCCATCCAGGGGGAAGCACAGATACGCAGTATTTT. It is translated as CASSHPGGSTDTQYF.

This clonotype was found a few times. The chain combines TRBV27 with TRBJ2-7, with TRBD2 as a possible D gene (5 bases). The CDR3 runs 15 residues. Trimming removed 2 bases at V and 1 base at J, with 12 bases between. The germline CDR1 and CDR2 sequences are MNHEY and SMNVEV (reference sequence). The CDR3 nucleotides are TGTGCCAGCAGTTTAACGGCGAGCGGATCCTACGAGCAGTACTTC. Translated: CASSLTASGSYEQYF.

The rearrangement links TRBV7-9 to TRBJ1-2; possibly TRBD1 for D (5 bases). Germline CDR1 and CDR2: SEHNR and FQNEAQ (reference sequence). The CDR3 contains 15 residues. V was trimmed by 10 bases and J by 8 bases, leaving 26 bases between them. The CDR3 nucleotides read TGTGCCACTTTTCCCGGGGCAGTCTATGGTAACGGCTACACCTTC. Amino acids: CATFPGAVYGNGYTF.

V and J are TRBV9 and TRBJ1-4; D gene uncertain. The CDR3 has 13 residues. CDR1 is SGDLS, CDR2 YYNGEE, per germline. The V and J ends lost 2 bases and 0 bases respectively, with 2 bases between them. CDR3 coding DNA: TGTGCCAGCAGCGTTTCAACTAATGAAAAACTGTTTTTT. Translation: CASSVSTNEKLFF.

The genes are TRBV20-1 and TRBJ1-1; D unresolved. Trimming stripped 7 bases from V and 1 base from J, with 4 bases between. Per germline, CDR1 DFQATT and CDR2 SNEGSKA (reference sequence). This CDR3 contains 10 residues. The CDR3 nucleotides read TGCAGTGGCCCGAACACTGAAGCTTTCTTT. Amino acid sequence: CSGPNTEAFF.

The V gene is TRBV6-5, the J gene TRBJ2-3; D possibly corresponds to TRBD2 (6 bases). Germline loops: CDR1 MNHEY, CDR2 SVGAGI. The V and J ends lost 5 bases and 4 bases respectively, with 16 bases between them. CDR3 length: 15 amino acids. The CDR3 coding sequence is TGTGCCAGCAGTCTAGCGTACGCCTCCTCAGATACGCAGTATTTT. Its translation is CASSLAYASSDTQYF.

J is TRBJ2-5 and V is TRBV29-1, with D possibly matching TRBD2 (6 bases). Germline V gene sequence: CDR1 SQVTM, CDR2 ANQGSEA. V lost 3 bases and J 5 bases, leaving 19 bases between the germline ends. CDR3 length equals 15 residues. In nucleotides, the CDR3 is TGCAGCGTTGATGGGCCCCTTTCGGGGAGGGAGACCCAGTACTTC. Amino acids: CSVDGPLSGRETQYF. The entire variable domain, with the rest obtained from reference TRBV29-1 and TRBJ2-5, is as follows: SAVISQKPSRDICQRGTSLTIQCQVDSQVTMMFWYRQQPGQSLTLIATANQGSEATYESGFVIDKFPISRPNLTFSTLTVSNMSPEDSSIYLCSVDGPLSGRETQYFGPGTRLLVL.

This chain uses TRBV19 with TRBJ2-2; D remains ambiguous. Trimming took off 5 bases at V and 0 bases at J, with 13 bases between the two ends. This CDR3 contains 16 residues. The germline V gene has CDR1 LNHDA and CDR2 SQIVND (reference sequence). CDR3 protein: CASSRRSPANTGELFF. CDR3 sequence (DNA): TGTGCCAGTAGTCGTCGGTCCCCCGCGAACACCGGGGAGCTGTTTTTT.

V and J are TRBV6-6 and TRBJ1-2; D is unclear. Trimming took 3 bases from V and 0 from J, leaving 8 bases between them. The CDR3 spans 14 residues. The germline gives CDR1 MNHNY, CDR2 SVGAGI (reference sequence). CDR3 amino acids: CASSYSSSNYGYTF. Written as DNA, the CDR3 is TGTGCCAGCAGTTATAGTTCCTCTAACTATGGCTACACCTTC.